A selection of T cell receptor beta chains follows, all from one sample in a study of regulatory T cells in long-lasting Graves disease. TCRdb fed the multiplex PCR reads into MiXCR, producing one record per CDR3 protein. The data contain 300,000 to 400,000 distinct CDR3 sequences, 15% to 20% of them singletons. The sequences come from peripheral blood mononuclear cells (PBMCs), collected when the disease was refractory, from a patient treated with antithyroid drugs. The receptor source for this set is a female donor with Graves disease. The conserved cysteine and the conserved F or W are not part of the CDR3 here.

>TRBV2|TRBJ2-4
ASSEAIAKNIQY
>TRBV5-4|TRBJ2-5
ASSYGGRGIQETQY
>TRBV12-3/TRBV12-4|TRBJ2-2
ASSPSGTGELF
>TRBV7-6|TRBJ2-2
ASSPNPGQGFTGELF
>TRBV11-2|TRBJ2-3
ASSSIPLGGKADTQY
>TRBV6-5|TRBJ2-6
ASSYLSGANVLT
>TRBV6-1|TRBJ2-2
ASSRPGTDNTGELF
>TRBV6-6|TRBJ1-1
ASSYSIGHGGTEAL
>TRBV6-1|TRBJ2-5
ASSVQGAYVTQY
>TRBV20-1|TRBJ1-4
SVPRPGQPTNEKLF
>TRBV19|TRBJ1-3
ASTRGAYGNTIY
>TRBV7-8|TRBJ2-2
ASSSRLAGEVLNTGELF
>TRBV20-1|TRBJ2-7
SASAGTGGNEQY
>TRBV6-1|TRBJ2-3
ASSRNRDRLPDTQY
>TRBV7-8|TRBJ1-1
ASSSRTRNTEAF
>TRBV28|TRBJ2-7
ASSFRAGVDEQY
>TRBV12-3/TRBV12-4|TRBJ1-1
ASSFTQQTDAF
>TRBV5-1|TRBJ2-5
ASNQGLAHKGETQY
>TRBV27|TRBJ2-3
ASSLSQQY
>TRBV12-3/TRBV12-4|TRBJ2-7
ASSQGGMASYEQY
>TRBV19|TRBJ2-1
ASSMRERDQQF
>TRBV5-1|TRBJ2-5
ASSLGLDGETQY
>TRBV14|TRBJ1-1
ASSPNRQGGVNTEAF
>TRBV6-9|TRBJ1-1
ASSYTLGNWGRTTEAF
>TRBV6-1|TRBJ2-7
ASSRPRPSLEQY
>TRBV9|TRBJ1-1
ASSVDWGLNTEAF
>TRBV24-1|TRBJ2-2
ATSDFGRGQTGELF
>TRBV20-1|TRBJ2-7
SASSVSGGLYEQY
>TRBV6-2/TRBV6-3|TRBJ1-5
ASTKGEGSGNQPQH
>TRBV20-1|TRBJ1-6
SAKSEPLH
>TRBV2|TRBJ2-6
ASSESRVGANVLT
>TRBV28|TRBJ2-1
ASSPRLRRDYRYNEQF
>TRBV28|TRBJ2-3
ASSLTPAGASTDTQY
>TRBV19|TRBJ2-6
ASTLQGTTGANVLT
>TRBV6-1|TRBJ1-4
ASSLTGTGGKLF
>TRBV28|TRBJ1-5
ASSPGAGTATIQPQH
>TRBV10-3|TRBJ1-2
AISDMGALPYGYT
>TRBV9|TRBJ1-2
ASSVDLYPGQSNYGYA
>TRBV20-1|TRBJ2-2
SARRLNRGSGGELF
>TRBV10-2|TRBJ1-5
ASSEYEEYQPQH
>TRBV7-9|TRBJ2-6
ASSAYRGSGANVLT
>TRBV10-3|TRBJ1-3
AISESLGRFLNTIY
>TRBV2|TRBJ2-5
ASTQGEAQY
>TRBV5-4|TRBJ1-1
ASSLFGMLPEAF
>TRBV29-1|TRBJ2-5
SARAPNGETQY
>TRBV20-1|TRBJ1-2
SASKGGDREFRRYGYT
>TRBV24-1|TRBJ1-4
ATSELTTGKLF
>TRBV4-2|TRBJ1-1
ASSQGTGIVAEAF
>TRBV7-6|TRBJ2-3
ASSLGVGGNTQY
>TRBV28|TRBJ2-7
ASSFPIGTGSYEQY
>TRBV7-2|TRBJ2-5
ASSPGRLYQETQY
>TRBV6-2/TRBV6-3|TRBJ2-7
ASSYGLAGVRGQY
>TRBV27|TRBJ2-1
ASAWRGAYNEQF